This T cell receptor beta chain is from a study of OX40 agonist ivuxolimab in advanced cancers. Study-level background: Treatment of patients was with ivuxolimab, an agonistic anti-OX40 (CD134) antibody. Dose-escalation patients suffered from hepatocellular carcinoma, melanoma, renal cell or head and neck cancer. Three patients responded partially, comprising one with hepatocellular carcinoma and two with cutaneous melanoma. Study findings and constraints: There were also nonresponders showing low normalized T-cell clonal expansion.

With respect to this clone: What it recognizes is unknown.

Here immunoSEQ multiplex PCR was the method, and the copy in TCRdb shows in-frame clones only, minus some. Of more than 45,000 clones listed, more than 85% were seen once; the top ten hold approximately 10%. V lost 5 bases, J lost 4 bases, and 10 bases stayed unmatched. The CDR3 runs to 15 residues. Per the germline V gene, CDR1 is LNHDA and CDR2 is SQIVND (reference sequence). Source: CD4+ or CD8+ T cells sorted from blood, taken in a trial of the OX40 agonist ivuxolimab. The receptor comes from an adult with an advanced solid tumor such as melanoma, head and neck, liver or kidney cancer. This sequence joins TRBV19 and TRBJ1-1; 7 bases are a match to TRBD1. In DNA, the CDR3 is TGTGCCAGTAGTTTCGGACAGGAGGTCGTCACTGAAGCTTTCTTT. As protein: CASSFGQEVVTEAFF.